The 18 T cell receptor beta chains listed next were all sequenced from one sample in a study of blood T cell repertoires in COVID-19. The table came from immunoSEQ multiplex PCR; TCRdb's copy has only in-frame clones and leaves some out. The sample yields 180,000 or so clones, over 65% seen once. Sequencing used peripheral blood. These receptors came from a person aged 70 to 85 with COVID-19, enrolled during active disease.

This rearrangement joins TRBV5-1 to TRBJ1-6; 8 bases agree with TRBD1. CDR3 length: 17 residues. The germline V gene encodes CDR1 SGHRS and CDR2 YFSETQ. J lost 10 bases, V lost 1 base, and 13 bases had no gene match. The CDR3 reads CASSLTPAGQGPSPLHF. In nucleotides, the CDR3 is TGCGCCAGCAGCTTGACCCCCGCTGGACAGGGTCCCTCACCCCTCCACTTT.

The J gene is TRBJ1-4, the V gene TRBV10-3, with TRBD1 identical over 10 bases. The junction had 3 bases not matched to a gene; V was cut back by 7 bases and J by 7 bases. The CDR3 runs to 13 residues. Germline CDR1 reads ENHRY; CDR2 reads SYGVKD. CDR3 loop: CAIKRQGAEKLFF. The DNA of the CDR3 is TGTGCCATCAAGAGACAGGGGGCTGAAAAACTGTTTTTT.

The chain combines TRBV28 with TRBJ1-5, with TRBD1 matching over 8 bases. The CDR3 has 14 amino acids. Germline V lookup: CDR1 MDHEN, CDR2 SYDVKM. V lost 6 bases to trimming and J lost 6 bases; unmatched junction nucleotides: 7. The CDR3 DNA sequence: TGTGCCAGCAGCGGATCAGGGGGCCGTCAGCCCCAGCATTTT. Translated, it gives CASSGSGGRQPQHF.

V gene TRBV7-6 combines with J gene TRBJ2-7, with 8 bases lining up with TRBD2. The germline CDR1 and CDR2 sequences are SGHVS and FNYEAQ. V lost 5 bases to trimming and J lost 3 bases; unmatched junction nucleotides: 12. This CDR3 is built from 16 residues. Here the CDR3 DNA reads TGTGCCAGCAGCCTCAGGGGAGCGGGAGCAAGCTACGAGCAGTACTTC. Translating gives CASSLRGAGASYEQYF. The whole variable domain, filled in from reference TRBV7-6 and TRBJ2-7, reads GAGVSQSPRYKVTKRGQDVALRCDPISGHVSLYWYRQALGQGPEFLTYFNYEAQQDKSGLPNDRFSAERPEGSISTLTIQRTEQRDSAMYRCASSLRGAGASYEQYFGPGTRLTVT.

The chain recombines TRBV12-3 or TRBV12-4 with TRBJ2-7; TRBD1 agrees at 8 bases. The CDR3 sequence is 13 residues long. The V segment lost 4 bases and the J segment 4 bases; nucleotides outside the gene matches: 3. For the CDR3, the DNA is TGTGCCAGCAGTTCCAGGGGGCGATACGAGCAGTACTTC. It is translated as CASSSRGRYEQYF.

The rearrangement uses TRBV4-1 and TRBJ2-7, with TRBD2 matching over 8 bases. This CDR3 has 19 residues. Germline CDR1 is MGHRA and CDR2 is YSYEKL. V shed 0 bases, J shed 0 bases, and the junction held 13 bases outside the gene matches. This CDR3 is CASSQEYPPSGSLSYEQYF. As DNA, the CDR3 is TGCGCCAGCAGCCAAGAGTATCCGCCTAGCGGGTCCCTCTCCTACGAGCAGTACTTC.

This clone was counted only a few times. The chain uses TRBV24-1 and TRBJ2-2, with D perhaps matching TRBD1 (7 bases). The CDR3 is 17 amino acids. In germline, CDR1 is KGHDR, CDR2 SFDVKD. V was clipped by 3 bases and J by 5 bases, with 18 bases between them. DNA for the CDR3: TGTGCCACCAGTGATCCCGGGGGCAGGGGGGCGACCGGGGAGCTGTTTTTT. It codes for CATSDPGGRGATGELFF.

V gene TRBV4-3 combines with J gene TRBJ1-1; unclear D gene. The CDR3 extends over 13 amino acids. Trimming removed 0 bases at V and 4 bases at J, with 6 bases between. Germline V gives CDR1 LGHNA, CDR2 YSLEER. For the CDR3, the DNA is TGCGCCAGCAGCCAAGAGGTCAGCACTGAAGCTTTCTTT. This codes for CASSQEVSTEAFF.

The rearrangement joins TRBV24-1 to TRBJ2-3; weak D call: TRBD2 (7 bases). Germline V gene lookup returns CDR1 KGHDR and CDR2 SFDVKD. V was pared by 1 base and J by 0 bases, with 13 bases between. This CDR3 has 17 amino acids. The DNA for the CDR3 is TGTGCCACCAGTGATTTTGGGGGGGGCCCTAGCACAGATACGCAGTATTTT. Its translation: CATSDFGGGPSTDTQYF.

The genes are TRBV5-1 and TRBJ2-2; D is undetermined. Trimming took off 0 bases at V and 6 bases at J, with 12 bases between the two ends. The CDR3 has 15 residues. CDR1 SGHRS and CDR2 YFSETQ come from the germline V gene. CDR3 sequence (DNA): TGCGCCAGCAGCTTGGCTCCAGGATTCCCCGGGGAGCTGTTTTTT. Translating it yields CASSLAPGFPGELFF.

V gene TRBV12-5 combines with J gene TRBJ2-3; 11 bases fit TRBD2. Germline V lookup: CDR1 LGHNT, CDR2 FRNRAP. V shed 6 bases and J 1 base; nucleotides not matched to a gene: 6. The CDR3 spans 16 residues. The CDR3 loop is CASGRVAGGGTDTQYF. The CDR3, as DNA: TGTGCTAGTGGCCGGGTAGCGGGAGGGGGCACAGATACGCAGTATTTT.

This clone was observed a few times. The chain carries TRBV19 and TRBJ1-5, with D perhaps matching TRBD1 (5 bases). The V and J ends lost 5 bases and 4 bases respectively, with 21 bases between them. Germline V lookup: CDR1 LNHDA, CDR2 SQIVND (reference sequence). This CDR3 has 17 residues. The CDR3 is CASSGLRQPTTNQPQHF. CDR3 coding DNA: TGTGCCAGTAGTGGTCTAAGACAGCCAACGACTAATCAGCCCCAGCATTTT. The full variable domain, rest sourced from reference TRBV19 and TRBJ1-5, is DGGITQSPKYLFRKEGQNVTLSCEQNLNHDAMYWYRQDPGQGLRLIYYSQIVNDFQKGDIAEGYSVSREKKESFPLTVTSAQKNPTAFYLCASSGLRQPTTNQPQHFGDGTRLSIL.

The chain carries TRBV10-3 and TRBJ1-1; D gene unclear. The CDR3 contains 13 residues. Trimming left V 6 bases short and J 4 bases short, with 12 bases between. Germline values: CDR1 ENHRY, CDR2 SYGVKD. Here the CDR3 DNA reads TGTGCCATCAGCCGCCGTGTCAGCACTGAAGCTTTCTTT. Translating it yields CAISRRVSTEAFF.

CDR3 in DNA: TGTGCCAGCAGCTTGTCTTCCCTCGTAGTGACAGCGAACACTGAAGCTTTCTTT. As protein: CASSLSSLVVTANTEAFF. The chain uses TRBV5-5 and TRBJ1-1; TRBD1 might be the D (5 bases). Germline V gene data show CDR1 as SGHKS and CDR2 as YYEKEE (reference sequence). This CDR3 region has 18 residues. Trimming took 1 base from V and 1 from J, leaving 20 bases between them.

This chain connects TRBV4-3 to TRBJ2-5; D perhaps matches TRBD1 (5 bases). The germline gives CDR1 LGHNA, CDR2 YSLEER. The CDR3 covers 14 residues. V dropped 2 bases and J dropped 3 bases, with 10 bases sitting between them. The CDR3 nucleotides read TGCGCCAGCAGCCAATCCCCCAGGGAAGAGACCCAGTACTTC. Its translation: CASSQSPREETQYF.

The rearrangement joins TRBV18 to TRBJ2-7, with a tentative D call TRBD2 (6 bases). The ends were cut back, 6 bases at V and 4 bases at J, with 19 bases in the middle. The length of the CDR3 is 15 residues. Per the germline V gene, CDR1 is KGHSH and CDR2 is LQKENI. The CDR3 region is CASSAGLSGLYEQYF. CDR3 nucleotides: TGTGCCAGCTCGGCGGGACTTTCCGGGCTTTACGAGCAGTACTTC.

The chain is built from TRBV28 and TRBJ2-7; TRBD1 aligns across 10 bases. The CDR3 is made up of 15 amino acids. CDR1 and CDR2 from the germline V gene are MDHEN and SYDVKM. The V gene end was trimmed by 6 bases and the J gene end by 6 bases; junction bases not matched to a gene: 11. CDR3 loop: CASSPRGQGRGEQYF. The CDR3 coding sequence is TGTGCCAGCAGCCCTCGGGGACAGGGGAGGGGCGAGCAGTACTTC.

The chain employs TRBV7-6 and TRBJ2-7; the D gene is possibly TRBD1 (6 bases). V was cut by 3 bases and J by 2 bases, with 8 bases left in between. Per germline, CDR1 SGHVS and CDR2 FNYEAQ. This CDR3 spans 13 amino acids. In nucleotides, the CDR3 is TGTGCCAGCAGCTTCGGACAGACCTACGAGCAGTACTTC. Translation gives CASSFGQTYEQYF.